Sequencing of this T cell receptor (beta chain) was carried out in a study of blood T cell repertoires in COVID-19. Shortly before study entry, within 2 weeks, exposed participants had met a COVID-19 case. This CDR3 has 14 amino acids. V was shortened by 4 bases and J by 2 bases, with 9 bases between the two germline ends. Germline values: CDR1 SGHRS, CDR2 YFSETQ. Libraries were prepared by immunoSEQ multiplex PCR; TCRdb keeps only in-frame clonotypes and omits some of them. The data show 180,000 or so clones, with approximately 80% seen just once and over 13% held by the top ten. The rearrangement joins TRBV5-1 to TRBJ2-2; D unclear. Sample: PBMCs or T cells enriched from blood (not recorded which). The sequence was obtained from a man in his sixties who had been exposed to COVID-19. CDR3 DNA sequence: TGCGCCAGCAGCGCACAGTCAAACACCGGGGAGCTGTTTTTT. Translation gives CASSAQSNTGELFF. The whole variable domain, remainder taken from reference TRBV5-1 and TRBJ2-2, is KAGVTQTPRYLIKTRGQQVTLSCSPISGHRSVSWYQQTPGQGLQFLFEYFSETQRNKGNFPGRFSGRQFSNSRSEMNVSTLELGDSALYLCASSAQSNTGELFFGEGSRLTVL.